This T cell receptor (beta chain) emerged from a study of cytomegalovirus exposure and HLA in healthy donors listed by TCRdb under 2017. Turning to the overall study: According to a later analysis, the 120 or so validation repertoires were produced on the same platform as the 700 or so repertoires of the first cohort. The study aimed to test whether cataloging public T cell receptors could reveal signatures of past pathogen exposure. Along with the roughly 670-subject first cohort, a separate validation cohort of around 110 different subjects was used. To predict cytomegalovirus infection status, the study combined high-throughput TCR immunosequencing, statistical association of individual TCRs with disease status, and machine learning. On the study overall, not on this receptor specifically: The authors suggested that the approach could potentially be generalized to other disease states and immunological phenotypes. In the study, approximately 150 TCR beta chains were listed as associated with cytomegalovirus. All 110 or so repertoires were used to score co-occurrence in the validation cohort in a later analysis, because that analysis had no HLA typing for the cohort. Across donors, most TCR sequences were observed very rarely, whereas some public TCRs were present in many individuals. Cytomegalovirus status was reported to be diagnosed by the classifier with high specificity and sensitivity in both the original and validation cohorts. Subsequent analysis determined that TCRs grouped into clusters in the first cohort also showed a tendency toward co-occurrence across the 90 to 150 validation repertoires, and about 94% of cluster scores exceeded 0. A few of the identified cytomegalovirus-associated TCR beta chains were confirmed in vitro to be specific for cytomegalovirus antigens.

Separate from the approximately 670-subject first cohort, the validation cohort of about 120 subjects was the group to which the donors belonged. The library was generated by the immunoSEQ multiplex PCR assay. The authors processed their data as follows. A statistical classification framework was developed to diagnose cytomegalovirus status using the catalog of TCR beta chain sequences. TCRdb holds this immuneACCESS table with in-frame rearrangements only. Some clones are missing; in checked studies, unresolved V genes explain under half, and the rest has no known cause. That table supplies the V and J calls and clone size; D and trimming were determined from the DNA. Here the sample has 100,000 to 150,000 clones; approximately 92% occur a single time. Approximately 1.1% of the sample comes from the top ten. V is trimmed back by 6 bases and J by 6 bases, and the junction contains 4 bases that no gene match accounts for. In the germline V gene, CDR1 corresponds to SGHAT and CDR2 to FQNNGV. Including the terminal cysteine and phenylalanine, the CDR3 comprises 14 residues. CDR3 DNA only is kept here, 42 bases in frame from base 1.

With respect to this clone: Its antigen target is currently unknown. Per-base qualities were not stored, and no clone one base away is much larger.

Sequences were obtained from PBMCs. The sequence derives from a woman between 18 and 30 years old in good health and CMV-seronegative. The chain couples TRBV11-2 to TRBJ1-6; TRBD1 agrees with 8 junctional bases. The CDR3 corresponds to CASRNGQGNSPLHF. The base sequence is TGTGCCAGCAGAAATGGACAGGGTAATTCACCCCTCCACTTT.